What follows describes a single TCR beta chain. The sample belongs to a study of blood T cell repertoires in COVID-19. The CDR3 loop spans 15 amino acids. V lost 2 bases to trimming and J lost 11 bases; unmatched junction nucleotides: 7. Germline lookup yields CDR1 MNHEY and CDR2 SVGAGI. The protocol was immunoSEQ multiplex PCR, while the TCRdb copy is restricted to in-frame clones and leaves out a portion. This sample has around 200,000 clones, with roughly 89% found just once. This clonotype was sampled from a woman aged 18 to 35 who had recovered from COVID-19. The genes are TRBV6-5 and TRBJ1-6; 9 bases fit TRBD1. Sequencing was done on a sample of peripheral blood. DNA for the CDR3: TGTGCCAGCAGTTACGCGGGGACAGGGAGGACACCCCTCCACTTT. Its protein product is CASSYAGTGRTPLHF.